These T cell receptor beta chains were read from a single sample in a study of human T cells and chemical hapten exposure. TCRdb called the RACE reads again in MiXCR, with one record for every CDR3 protein. The sample has more than 80,000 distinct CDR3 sequences, over 9.5% seen once; the top ten hold roughly 5%. This material consisted of whole blood, taken in connection with sensitization to the hapten diphenylcyclopropenone (DPC). These receptors were obtained from a woman between 45 and 60 years old with alopecia areata. Some clones in this sample may be carry-over from other donors' samples. The CDR3 runs from the conserved cysteine through the conserved F or W. D genes are given only for firm matches. The size of a clone is reported for some rows only, either as once, few or many, or as a class for expanded clones.

d_call: NA
clone_size: NA
cdr3_length: 15
j_call: TRBJ1-1
v_call: TRBV6-2/TRBV6-3
cdr3_aa: CASRRAAPQNTEAFF
cdr3_nt: TGTGCCAGCAGGAGGGCGGCGCCTCAGAACACTGAAGCTTTCTTT

d_call: NA
clone_size: NA
cdr3_length: 16
j_call: TRBJ2-3
v_call: TRBV4-1
cdr3_aa: CASSHSRAMGTDTQYF
cdr3_nt: TGCGCCAGCAGCCATTCGCGGGCAATGGGCACAGATACGCAGTATTTT

d_call: NA
clone_size: many
cdr3_length: 16
j_call: TRBJ2-2
v_call: TRBV11-2
cdr3_aa: CASTLLGVGNTGELFF
cdr3_nt: TGTGCCAGCACCCTACTTGGGGTGGGGAACACCGGGGAGCTGTTTTTT

d_call: TRBD2
clone_size: many
cdr3_length: 15
j_call: TRBJ2-1
v_call: TRBV11-2
cdr3_aa: CASSWRLAGEAEQFF
cdr3_nt: TGTGCCAGCAGCTGGAGACTAGCGGGAGAAGCTGAGCAGTTCTTC

d_call: NA
clone_size: many
cdr3_length: 10
j_call: TRBJ2-2
v_call: TRBV2
cdr3_aa: CATAGGELFF
cdr3_nt: TGTGCCACGGCAGGGGGGGAGCTGTTTTTT

d_call: NA
clone_size: NA
cdr3_length: 14
j_call: TRBJ1-1
v_call: TRBV21-1
cdr3_aa: CASSSGAGKTEAFF
cdr3_nt: TGTGCCAGCAGCTCCGGGGCGGGGAAAACTGAAGCTTTCTTT

d_call: TRBD1
clone_size: NA
cdr3_length: 14
j_call: TRBJ1-1
v_call: TRBV20-1
cdr3_aa: CSARKGQGSTEAFF
cdr3_nt: TGCAGTGCTAGAAAGGGACAGGGGTCCACTGAAGCTTTCTTT

d_call: NA
clone_size: many
cdr3_length: 16
j_call: TRBJ2-1
v_call: TRBV23-1
cdr3_aa: CASSQSSGSSYNEQFF
cdr3_nt: TGCGCCAGCAGTCAATCATCCGGGAGCTCCTACAATGAGCAGTTCTTC

d_call: NA
clone_size: NA
cdr3_length: 12
j_call: TRBJ2-7
v_call: TRBV6-5
cdr3_aa: CASSYDRSVQYF
cdr3_nt: TGTGCCAGCAGTTACGATAGGTCGGTGCAGTACTTC

d_call: NA
clone_size: NA
cdr3_length: 12
j_call: TRBJ1-1
v_call: TRBV29-1
cdr3_aa: CSVAGVDTEAFF
cdr3_nt: TGCAGCGTTGCTGGGGTTGACACTGAAGCTTTCTTT

d_call: NA
clone_size: many
cdr3_length: 16
j_call: TRBJ2-1
v_call: TRBV19
cdr3_aa: CASSIADKSSYNEQFF
cdr3_nt: TGTGCCAGTAGTATAGCGGACAAGAGCTCCTACAATGAGCAGTTCTTC

d_call: TRBD2
clone_size: once
cdr3_length: 14
j_call: TRBJ2-1
v_call: TRBV12-3/TRBV12-4
cdr3_aa: CATQRGSSYNEQFF
cdr3_nt: TGTGCCACTCAGCGGGGGAGCTCCTACAATGAGCAGTTCTTC

d_call: NA
clone_size: many
cdr3_length: 12
j_call: TRBJ2-7
v_call: TRBV5-5
cdr3_aa: CASSIAGDEQYF
cdr3_nt: TGTGCCAGCAGCATAGCCGGGGACGAGCAGTACTTC

d_call: NA
clone_size: once
cdr3_length: 16
j_call: TRBJ2-3
v_call: TRBV4-1
cdr3_aa: CASSQDKGTSTDTQYF
cdr3_nt: TGCGCCAGCAGCCAAGATAAGGGTACTAGCACAGATACGCAGTATTTT

d_call: NA
clone_size: NA
cdr3_length: 14
j_call: TRBJ1-4
v_call: TRBV20-1
cdr3_aa: CSARVCEWVEKLFF
cdr3_nt: TGCAGTGCTAGAGTTTGTGAGTGGGTTGAAAAACTGTTTTTT

d_call: TRBD2
clone_size: NA
cdr3_length: 17
j_call: TRBJ2-3
v_call: TRBV7-9
cdr3_aa: CASSSGLAGDRTDTQYF
cdr3_nt: TGTGCCAGCAGCTCCGGACTAGCGGGGGACCGCACAGATACGCAGTATTTT

d_call: NA
clone_size: few
cdr3_length: 15
j_call: TRBJ2-2
v_call: TRBV7-2
cdr3_aa: CASSPRGGADGELFF
cdr3_nt: TGTGCCAGCAGCCCCCGCGGAGGGGCGGACGGGGAGCTGTTTTTT

d_call: TRBD1
clone_size: NA
cdr3_length: 15
j_call: TRBJ2-7
v_call: TRBV7-2
cdr3_aa: CASSLARTGNYEQYF
cdr3_nt: TGTGCCAGCAGCTTAGCGAGGACAGGGAATTACGAGCAGTACTTC

d_call: NA
clone_size: NA
cdr3_length: 14
j_call: TRBJ2-2
v_call: TRBV11-3
cdr3_aa: CASSLRDSPGELFF
cdr3_nt: TGTGCCAGCAGCCTCCGAGACAGTCCCGGGGAGCTGTTTTTT

d_call: TRBD1
clone_size: many
cdr3_length: 16
j_call: TRBJ2-7
v_call: TRBV7-6
cdr3_aa: CASSLEPGQGTYEQYF
cdr3_nt: TGTGCCAGCAGCTTAGAACCGGGACAGGGGACGTACGAGCAGTACTTC

d_call: TRBD1
clone_size: few
cdr3_length: 12
j_call: TRBJ1-4
v_call: TRBV6-1
cdr3_aa: CASISTGDKLFF
cdr3_nt: TGTGCCAGCATATCTACAGGGGACAAACTGTTTTTT

d_call: TRBD1
clone_size: NA
cdr3_length: 16
j_call: TRBJ1-3
v_call: TRBV28
cdr3_aa: CASSPTPGGSGNTIYF
cdr3_nt: TGTGCCAGCAGTCCGACCCCAGGGGGCTCTGGAAACACCATATATTTT

d_call: NA
clone_size: many
cdr3_length: 12
j_call: TRBJ2-5
v_call: TRBV20-1
cdr3_aa: CSATDWQETQYF
cdr3_nt: TGCAGTGCTACGGACTGGCAAGAGACCCAGTACTTC

d_call: NA
clone_size: few
cdr3_length: 18
j_call: TRBJ2-1
v_call: TRBV27
cdr3_aa: CASSFSRSRVASYNEQFF
cdr3_nt: TGTGCCAGCAGTTTCTCCCGGAGCCGCGTGGCGTCCTACAATGAGCAGTTCTTC

d_call: NA
clone_size: NA
cdr3_length: 15
j_call: TRBJ1-6
v_call: TRBV7-9
cdr3_aa: CASSLLRGFNSPLHF
cdr3_nt: TGTGCCAGCAGCTTATTGAGGGGCTTTAATTCACCCCTCCACTTT

d_call: TRBD1
clone_size: many
cdr3_length: 15
j_call: TRBJ1-2
v_call: TRBV12-3/TRBV12-4
cdr3_aa: CASRSTGGGNYGYTF
cdr3_nt: TGTGCCAGCAGATCGACAGGGGGTGGTAACTATGGCTACACCTTC

d_call: NA
clone_size: NA
cdr3_length: 16
j_call: TRBJ2-1
v_call: TRBV4-3
cdr3_aa: CASSQDSSQPYNEQFF
cdr3_nt: TGCGCCAGCAGCCAAGATTCGTCACAGCCGTACAATGAGCAGTTCTTC

d_call: TRBD2
clone_size: NA
cdr3_length: 16
j_call: TRBJ2-1
v_call: TRBV2
cdr3_aa: CASRREGYSSYNEQFF
cdr3_nt: TGTGCCAGCAGGCGGGAGGGTTACAGCTCCTACAATGAGCAGTTCTTC

d_call: TRBD2
clone_size: NA
cdr3_length: 16
j_call: TRBJ2-2
v_call: TRBV9
cdr3_aa: CASSVAPGGSTGELFF
cdr3_nt: TGTGCCAGCAGCGTAGCTCCGGGAGGGTCCACCGGGGAGCTGTTTTTT

d_call: TRBD2
clone_size: NA
cdr3_length: 17
j_call: TRBJ2-2
v_call: TRBV7-9
cdr3_aa: CASRTGTSGRITGELFF
cdr3_nt: TGTGCCAGCAGGACCGGGACTAGCGGGAGAATCACCGGGGAGCTGTTTTTT

d_call: NA
clone_size: NA
cdr3_length: 13
j_call: TRBJ2-5
v_call: TRBV20-1
cdr3_aa: CSASGRGGETQYF
cdr3_nt: TGCAGTGCTAGCGGGAGAGGGGGAGAGACCCAGTACTTC

d_call: NA
clone_size: few
cdr3_length: 14
j_call: TRBJ1-1
v_call: TRBV14
cdr3_aa: CASSQEGQRTEAFF
cdr3_nt: TGTGCCAGCAGCCAAGAGGGACAACGCACTGAAGCTTTCTTT

d_call: NA
clone_size: few
cdr3_length: 11
j_call: TRBJ2-1
v_call: TRBV11-2
cdr3_aa: CASRGILEQFF
cdr3_nt: TGTGCCAGCCGGGGAATACTTGAGCAGTTCTTC

d_call: NA
clone_size: many
cdr3_length: 14
j_call: TRBJ2-7
v_call: TRBV20-1
cdr3_aa: CSAKSGGLTYEQYF
cdr3_nt: TGCAGTGCTAAAAGCGGCGGATTAACCTACGAGCAGTACTTC

d_call: TRBD2
clone_size: many
cdr3_length: 15
j_call: TRBJ2-7
v_call: TRBV6-5
cdr3_aa: CASSPPGGRTYEQYF
cdr3_nt: TGTGCCAGCAGCCCCCCGGGGGGGCGCACCTACGAGCAGTACTTC